This T cell receptor (beta chain) was observed in a study of T-cell reconstitution after alpha-beta-depleted transplantation in children. General study points: Surviving recipient T cells and thymic progenitors accounted for the high day-60 TCRbeta diversity observed in some patients. Expanded graft clones numbering several hundred reportedly gave rise to alpha-beta T cells about two months after transplant. T-cell numbers and diversity one year post-transplant derived largely from freshly generated T cells.

Preparation of the TCRbeta library was carried out with unique molecular identifiers. Each CDR3 protein gets one entry after TCRdb re-called the PCR reads with MiXCR. The repertoire holds around 250,000 distinct CDR3 sequences, with 6.5% to 9% as singletons. In its sample, this clonotype was seen many times. Antigen: not known. The sample in question was PBMCs, mostly from graft donor cells, obtained 180 days after TCRalphabeta/CD19-depleted stem cell transplant. The TCR comes from a male patient aged 5 to 17 who had a stem cell transplant for acute lymphoblastic leukemia, so the T cells may come from the graft donor.

CDR3 amino acids: CATSPSAEKLFF. In nucleotides, the CDR3 is TGTGCCACCAGCCCGTCTGCTGAAAAACTGTTTTTT. The chain uses TRBV15 and TRBJ1-4; D remains ambiguous. V lost 5 bases and J lost 7, with 8 bases in between. The germline CDR1 and CDR2 sequences are LNHNV and YYDKDF (reference sequence). The length of the CDR3 is 12 residues.